Listed below are T cell receptor beta chains from one sample, sequenced in a study of blood T cell repertoires in COVID-19. Using immunoSEQ multiplex PCR, the repertoire was profiled, and TCRdb retains in-frame clones only, with some absent. The sample holds hundreds of thousands of clones; around 89% are singletons and the top ten take 1% to 1.5%. Source material: PBMCs or T cells enriched from blood (not recorded which). The receptor set was obtained from a woman aged 40 to 50 with acute COVID-19. The CDR3 runs from the conserved cysteine through the conserved F or W. The D gene is left open where the match is weak. A row's size may be missing; if present it is once, few, many or a size class.

J	V	size	D	DNA	CDR3
TRBJ2-7	TRBV2	NA	NA	TGTGCCAGCAGTGAGGCCGGACAGATCTCCTACGAGCAGTACTTC	CASSEAGQISYEQYF
TRBJ2-1	TRBV25-1	NA	NA	TGTGCCAGCAGTGAATCCCCCGCCGGGGCCTACAATGAGCAGTTCTTC	CASSESPAGAYNEQFF
TRBJ2-1	TRBV7-2	NA	NA	TGTGCCAGCAGCTTATTGGAGGGGCACCTGAGAAACAATGAGCAGTTCTTC	CASSLLEGHLRNNEQFF
TRBJ1-5	TRBV2	NA	NA	TGTGCCAGCAGTGAAATAGGCGGCCATAGCAATCAGCCCCAGCATTTT	CASSEIGGHSNQPQHF
TRBJ2-1	TRBV7-2	NA	NA	TGTGCCAGTCAGTGGACTACCAGTAATGAGCAGTTCTTC	CASQWTTSNEQFF
TRBJ1-6	TRBV19	NA	NA	TGTGCCAGTAGTATAGAATTAGGCGGCGAAGCACCCCTCCACTTT	CASSIELGGEAPLHF
TRBJ1-1	TRBV5-1	once	NA	TGCGCCAGCAGCTTGTGGGCGAACACTGAAGCTTTCTTT	CASSLWANTEAFF
TRBJ1-2	TRBV28	NA	NA	TGTGCCAGCAGTTTCAGGGGTGGTGGCTATGGCTACACCTTC	CASSFRGGGYGYTF
TRBJ2-3	TRBV24-1	NA	NA	TGTGCCACCAGTGATAAATCAGGGGGCACAGATACGCAGTATTTT	CATSDKSGGTDTQYF
TRBJ1-1	TRBV19	NA	NA	TGTGCCTCCCGGGATGGGACAAACACTGAAGCTTTCTTT	CASRDGTNTEAFF
TRBJ2-5	TRBV5-6	NA	TRBD2	TGTGCCAGCAGCTTGGGCCTAGCGGGAGGCCGAGGGGAGACCCAGTACTTC	CASSLGLAGGRGETQYF
TRBJ1-2	TRBV30	NA	NA	TGTGCTCAGTCAAAAGAGGGCTATGGCTACACCTTC	CAQSKEGYGYTF
TRBJ2-1	TRBV11-2	NA	NA	TGTGCCAGCAGCATCGCCCAGGGTAATGAGCAGTTCTTC	CASSIAQGNEQFF
TRBJ1-5	TRBV27	NA	NA	TGTGCCAGCAGTTTTGAGTGGAGCAATCAGCCCCAGCATTTT	CASSFEWSNQPQHF
TRBJ2-1	TRBV13	NA	NA	TGTGCCAGCAGCTTACGAGGTTGGGATGAGCAGTTCTTC	CASSLRGWDEQFF
TRBJ1-1	TRBV4-1	once	NA	TGCGCCAGCAGCCACACAGGGCGAGATCACAAAGAAGCTTTCTTT	CASSHTGRDHKEAFF
TRBJ1-5	TRBV7-9	NA	NA	TGTGCCAGCAGCTTATTAGGGGTTGATCAGCCCCAGCATTTT	CASSLLGVDQPQHF
TRBJ1-4	TRBV7-9	NA	TRBD1	TGTGCCAGCAGCCTTTCGGGACAGCAGTACGAAAAACTGTTTTTT	CASSLSGQQYEKLFF
TRBJ2-2	TRBV21-1	few	NA	TGTGCCAGCAGCAAATTAAAAGGGGTCGGGGAGCTGTTTTTT	CASSKLKGVGELFF
TRBJ1-5	TRBV19	NA	NA	TGTGCCAGTAGAGGTGGCAGGGTGGTCCGTGGCAATCAGCCCCAGCATTTT	CASRGGRVVRGNQPQHF
TRBJ1-3	TRBV18	once	TRBD1	TGTGCCAGCTCACCGGGTGGACAGGGGTCACCTGGAAACACCATATATTTT	CASSPGGQGSPGNTIYF
TRBJ1-4	TRBV5-1	NA	NA	TGCGCCAGCAGCTTGAGTGGGGCTCTGGAGACTGAAAAACTGTTTTTT	CASSLSGALETEKLFF
TRBJ2-3	TRBV7-9	NA	NA	TGTGCCAGCAGCTTAGGGGGCGCACATATCAATACAGATACGCAGTATTTT	CASSLGGAHINTDTQYF
TRBJ2-2	TRBV2	few	NA	TGTGCCAGCAGTGCGTGGACCGACAGGAACACCGGGGAGCTGTTTTTT	CASSAWTDRNTGELFF
TRBJ2-7	TRBV28	NA	NA	TGTGCCAGCAGCCGAAATTTGGGGCCTTTCTACGAGCAGTACTTC	CASSRNLGPFYEQYF
TRBJ1-2	TRBV18	NA	NA	TGTGCCAGCTCACCCGAAGCCATCGGGGATGGCTACACCTTC	CASSPEAIGDGYTF
TRBJ1-2	TRBV7-8	NA	TRBD1	TGTGCCAGCAGCAGGGGACAGGGGGCTTCCTATGGCTACACCTTC	CASSRGQGASYGYTF
TRBJ2-7	TRBV18	few	TRBD1	TGTGCCAGCTCGACCAGCCTCCCCGGGACAGGGAAAGACGAGCAGTACTTC	CASSTSLPGTGKDEQYF
TRBJ1-2	TRBV19	NA	NA	TGTGCCAGTAGCGTACATATGCAGACGGGCTATGGCTACACCTTC	CASSVHMQTGYGYTF
TRBJ2-1	TRBV6-5	NA	NA	TGTGCCAGCAGTTACGGACAGTCTTACAATGAGCAGTTCTTC	CASSYGQSYNEQFF
TRBJ1-5	TRBV4-3	NA	NA	TGCGCCAGCAGCCAAGACGGGGTCCAGCCCCAGCATTTT	CASSQDGVQPQHF
TRBJ1-5	TRBV30	NA	NA	TGTGCCTGGAGTGTGCAGGGGAATCAGCCCCAGCATTTT	CAWSVQGNQPQHF
TRBJ1-6	TRBV10-3	NA	NA	TGTGCCATCAGTGAGCCGCTAAGCGGAGGGGAAGTTGATTCACCCCTCCACTTT	CAISEPLSGGEVDSPLHF
TRBJ1-1	TRBV7-9	NA	NA	TGTGCCAGCGGCAGGCAGGGGAACACTGAAGCTTTCTTT	CASGRQGNTEAFF
TRBJ2-3	TRBV10-3	NA	TRBD1	TGTGCCATCAGTTCCGGGACAGGGGAGGCAGATACGCAGTATTTT	CAISSGTGEADTQYF
TRBJ1-2	TRBV7-9	NA	TRBD1	TGTGCCAGCAGCTTCCGGGGACAGTCTCTAAAAGTTAACTATGGCTACACCTTC	CASSFRGQSLKVNYGYTF
TRBJ2-2	TRBV4-3	NA	TRBD2	TGCGCCAGCAGCCAATTATTAGCGGGAGACACCGGGGAGCTGTTTTTT	CASSQLLAGDTGELFF
TRBJ2-1	TRBV9	NA	NA	TGTGCCAGCAGCGTAGTTAGTTCGGGTGAGCAGTTCTTC	CASSVVSSGEQFF
TRBJ1-3	TRBV5-6	NA	NA	TGTGCCAGCAGCTTTGACAGCTCTGGAAACACCATATATTTT	CASSFDSSGNTIYF
TRBJ1-3	TRBV28	NA	NA	TGTGCCAGCACCAGGTACTCTGGAAACACCATATATTTT	CASTRYSGNTIYF
TRBJ1-6	TRBV10-3	NA	NA	TGTGCCATCAGTGGTGGCAGGGAAGGAATCAATTCACCCCTCCACTTT	CAISGGREGINSPLHF
TRBJ2-5	TRBV29-1	once	TRBD1	TGCAGCGTTGAACTTACCGGGACAGGGATGCCCCAAGAGACCCAGTACTTC	CSVELTGTGMPQETQYF
TRBJ2-7	TRBV11-3	NA	NA	TGTGCCAGCAGCGGACCCGATAGCGAGAGGAGTTCCTACGAGCAGTACTTC	CASSGPDSERSSYEQYF
TRBJ2-4	TRBV13	NA	TRBD2	TGTGCCAGCAGCTTAGGTCCAATCGAGCGGGAGGGTTGGAACATTCAGTACTTC	CASSLGPIEREGWNIQYF
TRBJ1-5	TRBV18	NA	NA	TGTGCCAGCTCACCCACTACGGTGTCCCCATCAGGGCCTAGCAATCAGCCCCAGCATTTT	CASSPTTVSPSGPSNQPQHF
TRBJ2-1	TRBV4-3	NA	NA	TGCGCCAGCAGCCAAGATACTAGCAACAATGAGCAGTTCTTC	CASSQDTSNNEQFF
TRBJ1-3	TRBV29-1	once	NA	TGCAGCGTTGAAACCATTGGCAGGCTTTACTCTGGAAACACCATATATTTT	CSVETIGRLYSGNTIYF
TRBJ2-7	TRBV28	NA	NA	TGTGCCAGCAGTTTACAGGGCTACGAGCAGTACTTC	CASSLQGYEQYF
TRBJ2-3	TRBV4-3	NA	NA	TGCGCCAGCAGCCAAGTATATTCCAGCGGAGCCACAGATACGCAGTATTTT	CASSQVYSSGATDTQYF
TRBJ1-4	TRBV29-1	NA	TRBD1	TGCAGCGTTGCCAGGGGACAGGGGAGGAATGAAAAACTGTTTTTT	CSVARGQGRNEKLFF
TRBJ1-1	TRBV28	NA	NA	TGTGCCAGCAGTTATAACAGGGCTTTCTTT	CASSYNRAFF
TRBJ2-1	TRBV5-1	NA	NA	TGCGCCAGCAGCTTGGTGGGAGGCTCCTACAATGAGCAGTTCTTC	CASSLVGGSYNEQFF
TRBJ1-1	TRBV12-3/TRBV12-4	NA	NA	TGTGCCAGCAGTTCCCAGGAGGGCTCGCAAGCTTTCTTT	CASSSQEGSQAFF